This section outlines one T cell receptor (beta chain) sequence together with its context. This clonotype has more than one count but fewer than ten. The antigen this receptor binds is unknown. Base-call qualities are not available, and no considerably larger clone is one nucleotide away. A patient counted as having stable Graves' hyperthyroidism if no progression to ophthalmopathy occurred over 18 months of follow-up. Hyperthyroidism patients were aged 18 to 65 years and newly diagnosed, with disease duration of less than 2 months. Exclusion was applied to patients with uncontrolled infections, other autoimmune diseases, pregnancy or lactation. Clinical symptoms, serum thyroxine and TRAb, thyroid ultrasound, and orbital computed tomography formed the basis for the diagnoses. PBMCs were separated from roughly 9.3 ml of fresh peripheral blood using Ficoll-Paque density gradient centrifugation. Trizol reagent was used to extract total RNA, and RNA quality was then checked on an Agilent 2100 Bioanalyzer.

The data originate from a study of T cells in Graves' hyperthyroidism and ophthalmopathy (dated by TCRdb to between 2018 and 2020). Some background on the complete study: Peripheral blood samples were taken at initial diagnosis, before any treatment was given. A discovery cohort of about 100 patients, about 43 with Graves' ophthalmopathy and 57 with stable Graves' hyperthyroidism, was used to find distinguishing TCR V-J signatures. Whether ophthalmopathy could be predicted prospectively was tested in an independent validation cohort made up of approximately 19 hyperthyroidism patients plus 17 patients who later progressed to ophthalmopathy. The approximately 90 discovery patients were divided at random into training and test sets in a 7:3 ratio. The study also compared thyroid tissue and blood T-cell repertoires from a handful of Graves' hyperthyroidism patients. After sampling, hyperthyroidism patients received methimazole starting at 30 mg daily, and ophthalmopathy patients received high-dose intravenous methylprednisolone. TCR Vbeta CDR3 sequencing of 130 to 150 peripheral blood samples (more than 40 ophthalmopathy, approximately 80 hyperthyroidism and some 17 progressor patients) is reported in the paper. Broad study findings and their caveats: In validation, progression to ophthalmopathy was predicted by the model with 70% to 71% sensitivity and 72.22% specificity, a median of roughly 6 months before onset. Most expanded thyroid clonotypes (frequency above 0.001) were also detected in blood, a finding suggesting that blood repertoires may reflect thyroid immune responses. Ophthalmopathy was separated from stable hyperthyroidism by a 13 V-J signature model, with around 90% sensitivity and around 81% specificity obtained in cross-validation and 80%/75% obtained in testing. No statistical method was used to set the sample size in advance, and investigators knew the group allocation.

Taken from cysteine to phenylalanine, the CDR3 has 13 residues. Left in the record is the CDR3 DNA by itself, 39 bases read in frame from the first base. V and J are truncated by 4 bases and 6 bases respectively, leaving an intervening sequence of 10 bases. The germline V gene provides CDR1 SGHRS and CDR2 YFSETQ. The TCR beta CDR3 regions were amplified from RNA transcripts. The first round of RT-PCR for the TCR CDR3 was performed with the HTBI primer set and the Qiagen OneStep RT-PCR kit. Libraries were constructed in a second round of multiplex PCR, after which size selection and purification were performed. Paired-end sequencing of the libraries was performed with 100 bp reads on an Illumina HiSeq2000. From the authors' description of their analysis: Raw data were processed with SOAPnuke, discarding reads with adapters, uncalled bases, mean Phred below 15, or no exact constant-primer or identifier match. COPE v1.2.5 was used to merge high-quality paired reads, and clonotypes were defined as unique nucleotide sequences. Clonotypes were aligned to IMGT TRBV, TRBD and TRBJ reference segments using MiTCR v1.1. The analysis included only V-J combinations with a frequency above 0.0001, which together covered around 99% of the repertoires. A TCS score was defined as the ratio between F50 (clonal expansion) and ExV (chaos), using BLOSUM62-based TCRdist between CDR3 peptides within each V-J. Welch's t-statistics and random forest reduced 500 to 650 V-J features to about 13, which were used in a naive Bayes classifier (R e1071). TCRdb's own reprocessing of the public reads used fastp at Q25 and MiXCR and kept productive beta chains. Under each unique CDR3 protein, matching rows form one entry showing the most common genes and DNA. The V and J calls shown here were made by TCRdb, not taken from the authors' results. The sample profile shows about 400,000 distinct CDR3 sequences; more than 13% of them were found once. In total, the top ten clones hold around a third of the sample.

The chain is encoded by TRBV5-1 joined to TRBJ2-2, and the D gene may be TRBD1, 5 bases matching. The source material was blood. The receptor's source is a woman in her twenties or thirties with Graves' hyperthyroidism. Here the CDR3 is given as CASSPGPAGELFF. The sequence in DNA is TGCGCCAGCAGCCCAGGGCCCGCCGGGGAGCTGTTTTTT.